The following is a TCR beta chain sequence with its context. Its target is unknown. The same CDR3 arises from other DNA sequences in this sample as well. Assay used: immunoSEQ multiplex PCR; TCRdb lists only in-frame clones, some missing. The sample contains 2 million to 2.5 million clones, 90% to 95% of which appear only once. This sample stems from a study of shared clonotypes between healthy human individuals. Whole-study results and caveats: Sharing across four donors was seen in 4% to 6.5% of naive CD4 clonotypes. Researchers sampled only blood; tissue repertoires likely differ. Estimated richness was generally greater in naive than memory subsets.

The germline CDR1 and CDR2 sequences are MNHNS and SASEGT. There are 12 residues in the CDR3. V shed 5 bases and J shed 9 bases, with 11 bases lying between them. The chain recombines TRBV6-1 with TRBJ2-1; a weak D match, TRBD1 (6 bases). The source is a man aged 18 to 30 in good health. Sequenced sample: naive CD4+ T cells sorted from blood. Noted subset: CD45RA+ positively selected. CDR3 sequence: CASSLQGSEQFF. The CDR3 nucleotides are TGTGCCAGCAGTCTACAGGGAAGTGAGCAGTTCTTC.